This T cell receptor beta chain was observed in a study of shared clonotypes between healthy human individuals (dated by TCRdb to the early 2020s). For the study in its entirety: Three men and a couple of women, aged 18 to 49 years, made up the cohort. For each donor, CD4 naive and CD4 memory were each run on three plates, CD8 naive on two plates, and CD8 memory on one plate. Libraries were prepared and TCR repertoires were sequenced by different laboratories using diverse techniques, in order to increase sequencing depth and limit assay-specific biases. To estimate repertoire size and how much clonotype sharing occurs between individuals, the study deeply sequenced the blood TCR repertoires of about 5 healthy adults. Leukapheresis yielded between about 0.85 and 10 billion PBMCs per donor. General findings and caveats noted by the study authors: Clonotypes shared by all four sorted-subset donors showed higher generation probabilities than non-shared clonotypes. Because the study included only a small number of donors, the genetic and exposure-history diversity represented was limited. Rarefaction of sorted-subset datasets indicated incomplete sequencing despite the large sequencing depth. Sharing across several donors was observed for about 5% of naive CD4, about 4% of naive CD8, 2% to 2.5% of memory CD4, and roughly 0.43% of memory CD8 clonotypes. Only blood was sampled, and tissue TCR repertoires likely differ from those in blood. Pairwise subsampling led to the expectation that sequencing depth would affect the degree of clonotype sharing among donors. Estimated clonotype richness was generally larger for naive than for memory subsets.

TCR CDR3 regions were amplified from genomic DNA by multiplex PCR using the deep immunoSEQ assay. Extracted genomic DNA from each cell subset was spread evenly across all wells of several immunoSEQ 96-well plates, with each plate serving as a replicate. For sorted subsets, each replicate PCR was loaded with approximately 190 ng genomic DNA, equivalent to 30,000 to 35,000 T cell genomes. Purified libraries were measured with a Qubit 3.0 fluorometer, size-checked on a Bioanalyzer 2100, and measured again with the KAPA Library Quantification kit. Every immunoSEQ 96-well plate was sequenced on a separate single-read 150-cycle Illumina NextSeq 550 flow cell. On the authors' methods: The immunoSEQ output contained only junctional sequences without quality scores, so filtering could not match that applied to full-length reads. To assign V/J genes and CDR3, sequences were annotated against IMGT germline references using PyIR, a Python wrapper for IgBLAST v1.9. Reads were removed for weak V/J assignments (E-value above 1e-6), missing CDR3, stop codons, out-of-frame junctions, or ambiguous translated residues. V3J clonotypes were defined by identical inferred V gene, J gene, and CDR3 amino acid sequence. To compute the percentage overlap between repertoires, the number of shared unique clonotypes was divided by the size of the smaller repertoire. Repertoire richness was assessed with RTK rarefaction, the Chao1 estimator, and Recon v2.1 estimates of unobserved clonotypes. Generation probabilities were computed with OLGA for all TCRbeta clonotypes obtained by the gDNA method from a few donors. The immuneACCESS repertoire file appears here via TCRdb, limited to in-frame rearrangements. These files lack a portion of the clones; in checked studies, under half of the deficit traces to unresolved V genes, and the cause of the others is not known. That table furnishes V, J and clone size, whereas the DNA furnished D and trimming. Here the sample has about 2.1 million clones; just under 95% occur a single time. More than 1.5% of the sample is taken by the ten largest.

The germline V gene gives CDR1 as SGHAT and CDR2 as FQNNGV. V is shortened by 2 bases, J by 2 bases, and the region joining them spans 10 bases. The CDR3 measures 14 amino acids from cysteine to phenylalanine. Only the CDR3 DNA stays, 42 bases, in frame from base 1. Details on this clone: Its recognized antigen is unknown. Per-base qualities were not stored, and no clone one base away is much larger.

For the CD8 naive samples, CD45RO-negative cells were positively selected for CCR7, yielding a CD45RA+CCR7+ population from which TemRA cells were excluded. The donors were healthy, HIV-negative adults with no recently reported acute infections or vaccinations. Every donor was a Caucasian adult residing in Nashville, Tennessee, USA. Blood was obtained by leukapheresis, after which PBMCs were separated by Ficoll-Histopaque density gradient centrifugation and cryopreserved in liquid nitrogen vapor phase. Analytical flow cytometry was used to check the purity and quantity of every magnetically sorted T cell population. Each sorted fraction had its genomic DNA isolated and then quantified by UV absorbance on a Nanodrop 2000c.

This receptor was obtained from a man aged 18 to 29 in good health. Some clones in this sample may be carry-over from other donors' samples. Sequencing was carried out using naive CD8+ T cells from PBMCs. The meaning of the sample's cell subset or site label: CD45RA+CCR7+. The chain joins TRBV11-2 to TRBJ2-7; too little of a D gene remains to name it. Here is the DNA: TGTGCCAGCAGCTTAATCCTTCCTCCCTACGAGCAGTACTTC. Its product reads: CASSLILPPYEQYF.